A single sample is the source of the 27 T cell receptor beta chains below, sequenced in a study of regulatory T cells in long-lasting Graves disease. Investigators prepared the TCR beta libraries by applying iRepertoire HTBI primers and Arm-PCR of CDR3 regions. TCRdb independently ran MiXCR on the multiplex PCR reads; one entry per CDR3 protein. The data show about 430,000 distinct CDR3 sequences, with over 14% seen just once and roughly 8% held by the top ten. Sample time point: newly diagnosed GD, antithyroid drugs for less than 3 months. RNA from PBMCs was the source of the TCR library. The data were also submitted as part of a second study, on T cells in Graves' hyperthyroidism and ophthalmopathy.

The sequences come from peripheral blood mononuclear cells (PBMCs), collected at new diagnosis, from a patient treated with antithyroid drugs. The receptors shown here come from a woman between 40 and 50 years old with Graves disease.

In its sample, this clonotype was seen many times. This rearrangement joins TRBV7-2 to TRBJ1-4; D gene ambiguous. CDR1 is SGHTA, CDR2 FQGNSA, per germline. The CDR3 is 12 residues long. V was clipped by 5 bases and J by 10 bases, with 11 bases between them. CDR3 coding DNA: TGTGCCAGCAGCCCGGACCTCGGAAAACTGTTTTTT. Encoded protein: CASSPDLGKLFF.

By sample fraction, this clonotype is medium-sized. The gene calls are TRBV7-9 and TRBJ2-4; a weak D match, TRBD2 (6 bases). The CDR3 is made up of 16 amino acids. V shed 5 bases and J shed 0 bases, with 14 bases lying between them. Germline V CDR1 and CDR2: SEHNR, FQNEAQ (reference sequence). The CDR3 DNA follows: TGTGCCAGCAGCGGAGGGACTTTCCTAGCCAAAAACATTCAGTACTTC. Translating gives CASSGGTFLAKNIQYF.

This clonotype was recorded a few times. The chain joins TRBV6-2 or TRBV6-3 to TRBJ1-1, with D maybe TRBD1 (5 bases). The length of the CDR3 is 13 residues. The V and J ends lost 9 bases and 3 bases respectively, with 14 bases between them. CDR1 and CDR2 from the germline V gene are MNHEY and SVGEGT. This CDR3 is CASRRPGDTEAFF. Here the CDR3 DNA reads TGTGCCAGTAGGCGCCCGGGGGACACTGAAGCTTTCTTT.

J is TRBJ2-7 and V is TRBV20-1; D possibly uses TRBD1 or TRBD2 (5 bases each). Trimming cost V 1 base and J 2 bases, with 12 bases left between them. Germline CDR1 and CDR2: DFQATT and SNEGSKA (reference sequence). The CDR3 spans 14 residues. CDR3 DNA sequence: TGCAGTGCTAGAGGAGGGGAAGGGACCTACGAGCAGTACTTC. The encoded protein is CSARGGEGTYEQYF.

The chain carries TRBV2 and TRBJ2-7, with D maybe TRBD2 (5 bases). The CDR3 runs 14 residues. Germline CDR1 SNHLY, CDR2 FYNNEI. Trimming shortened V by 4 bases and J by 5 bases, and 15 bases separated the two germline ends. For the CDR3, the DNA is TGTGCCAGCAGTGCACCCGCGGAGGCCGACGAGCAGTACTTC. Encoded protein: CASSAPAEADEQYF.

This clonotype was counted ten times or more. This rearrangement joins TRBV25-1 to TRBJ2-7; 12 nucleotides agree with TRBD2. The V gene's germline CDR1 is MGHDK and CDR2 SYGVNS. J lost 4 bases, V lost 0 bases, and 7 bases had no gene match. The CDR3 has 17 residues. The CDR3, as DNA: TGTGCCAGCAGTGAATATTTTAGTCTAGCGGGAGGGTACGAGCAGTACTTC. The encoded protein is CASSEYFSLAGGYEQYF.

This clonotype was counted at least ten times. The gene calls are TRBV12-3 or TRBV12-4 and TRBJ1-2, with 7 bases lining up with TRBD1. J gave up 1 base and V 5 bases, and 16 bases lay outside the gene matches. The CDR3 sequence is 18 residues long. CDR3 in DNA: TGTGCCAGCAGTACCTCCCGGGACAGCAGTTTCTATAACTATGGCTACACCTTC. This encodes CASSTSRDSSFYNYGYTF.

Many counts were recorded for this clonotype. A read error may account for a junction end that differs from germline. This chain connects TRBV4-1 to TRBJ2-3; D perhaps matches TRBD2 (6 bases). The CDR3 covers 13 residues. CDR1 and CDR2 from the germline V gene are MGHRA and YSYEKL. This CDR3 is CASSQEGTDTQYF. The DNA of the CDR3 is TGTGCCAGCAGCCAGGAGGGGACAGATACGCAGTATTTT.

This chain uses TRBV5-1 with TRBJ2-5; possibly TRBD1 or TRBD2 for D (7 bases each). V was trimmed by 4 bases and J by 1 base, leaving 23 bases between them. Germline lookup yields CDR1 SGHRS and CDR2 YFSETQ. The CDR3 is 18 amino acids. The CDR3 loop is CASSGRRGRELFQETQYF. CDR3 sequence (DNA): TGCGCCAGCAGCGGACGGAGGGGGCGGGAGTTATTCCAAGAGACCCAGTACTTC.

In its sample, this clonotype was seen many times. The chain has TRBV12-3 or TRBV12-4 and TRBJ1-4, with 8 bases that match TRBD1. The CDR3 extends over 16 amino acids. The ends lost 5 bases at V and 7 bases at J; junction bases unmatched: 12. CDR3 protein: CASSHGFGTGAEKLFF. CDR3 DNA: TGTGCCAGCAGTCACGGGTTTGGGACAGGCGCTGAAAAACTGTTTTTT.

This clonotype has at least ten counts. An end of the junction differs from the germline gene, which may be a read error. The rearrangement links TRBV7-7 to TRBJ2-5; TRBD1 or TRBD2 may be the D gene (6 bases each). The CDR3 contains 14 residues. In germline, CDR1 is SSHAT, CDR2 FNYEAQ (reference sequence). CDR3 sequence reads: CASSLGGPAETQYF. Here the CDR3 DNA reads TGTGCTAGCAGCTTAGGGGGGCCAGCAGAGACCCAGTACTTC.

J is TRBJ2-7 and V is TRBV5-1, with TRBD2 as a possible D gene (5 bases). This CDR3 comprises 16 residues. The V gene lost 4 bases and the J gene lost 4 bases, with 21 bases spanning the gap. The germline gives CDR1 SGHRS, CDR2 YFSETQ. This chain's CDR3 is CASSHHDTSGKYEQYF. CDR3 DNA: TGCGCCAGCAGCCACCACGACACATCGGGGAAATACGAGCAGTACTTC.

This clonotype was picked up many times. This chain connects TRBV28 to TRBJ2-2; TRBD2 matches 8 bases. The CDR3 has 16 residues. Losses at the gene ends were 2 bases for V and 4 bases for J; bases not matched to a gene: 6. Germline loops: CDR1 MDHEN, CDR2 SYDVKM. The CDR3 here is CASSLGASGFTGELFF. DNA of the CDR3: TGTGCCAGCAGTTTAGGGGCTAGCGGGTTCACCGGGGAGCTGTTTTTT.

This clonotype was seen a handful of times. The rearrangement uses TRBV10-3 and TRBJ1-6; TRBD1 matches at 9 bases. The CDR3 totals 15 residues. Germline V gives CDR1 ENHRY, CDR2 SYGVKD. V shed 3 bases and J 7 bases; nucleotides not matched to a gene: 4. The DNA for the CDR3 is TGTGCCATCAGTGATAAAGGGACAGGGAATTCACCCCTCCACTTT. It translates to CAISDKGTGNSPLHF.

This clonotype has a handful of counts. The rearrangement joins TRBV28 to TRBJ2-2, with 7 bases aligning to TRBD2. CDR1 and CDR2 (germline): MDHEN, SYDVKM. The CDR3 length is 16 residues. Unmatched junction bases numbered 7, after V lost 5 bases and J lost 1 base. The CDR3 nucleotides read TGTGCCAGCAGTCCGTTGGGAGGGCAGAACACCGGGGAGCTGTTTTTT. Translated: CASSPLGGQNTGELFF.

At least ten counts were recorded for this clonotype. In DNA, the CDR3 is TGTGCCTGGAGTGGACTAGCGGGGAACTACGAGCAGTACTTC. This translates into CAWSGLAGNYEQYF. The chain employs TRBV30 and TRBJ2-7, with 11 bases that match TRBD2. In germline, CDR1 is GTSNPN, CDR2 SVGIG (reference sequence). CDR3 length: 14 residues. The V gene end was trimmed by 1 base and the J gene end by 3 bases; junction bases not matched to a gene: 2.

There are many counts of this clonotype. The V call is TRBV29-1, the J call TRBJ2-3; a possible D gene is TRBD1 (6 bases). The V gene lost 7 bases and the J gene lost 0 bases, with 14 bases spanning the gap. The CDR3 spans 14 residues. Per the germline V gene, CDR1 is SQVTM and CDR2 is ANQGSEA. CDR3 loop: CSAAPDRSTDTQYF. The CDR3 DNA follows: TGCAGCGCAGCACCGGACAGAAGCACAGATACGCAGTATTTT.

This clonotype showed up many times. The genes are TRBV29-1 and TRBJ2-7; D not resolved. The CDR3 runs 12 residues. Germline loops: CDR1 SQVTM, CDR2 ANQGSEA. The V and J ends lost 5 bases and 0 bases respectively, with 8 bases between them. CDR3 nucleotide sequence: TGCAGCGTTATGGCGGACTCCTACGAGCAGTACTTC. Translated, it gives CSVMADSYEQYF.

The chain recombines TRBV9 with TRBJ1-2, with 8 bases that match TRBD1. Germline loops: CDR1 SGDLS, CDR2 YYNGEE. The CDR3 covers 14 residues. The V gene end was trimmed by 4 bases and the J gene end by 4 bases; junction bases not matched to a gene: 6. CDR3 nucleotides: TGTGCCAGCAGCAGAGGACAGGGACCCTATGGCTACACCTTC. Translation gives CASSRGQGPYGYTF. The whole variable domain, remainder taken from reference TRBV9 and TRBJ1-2, is DSGVTQTPKHLITATGQRVTLRCSPRSGDLSVYWYQQSLDQGLQFLIQYYNGEERAKGNILERFSAQQFPDLHSELNLSSLELGDSALYFCASSRGQGPYGYTFGSGTRLTVV.

This clonotype showed up many times. The V and J genes are TRBV5-1 and TRBJ2-5; D may be TRBD1 or TRBD2 (5 bases each). Germline V gives CDR1 SGHRS, CDR2 YFSETQ. Trimming took off 4 bases at V and 5 bases at J, with 15 bases between the two ends. The CDR3 totals 14 residues. The CDR3 reads CASSQSTGGETQYF. The CDR3 DNA reads as TGCGCCAGCAGCCAATCAACAGGCGGGGAGACCCAGTACTTC. Full variable domain (remainder filled in from reference TRBV5-1 and TRBJ2-5): KAGVTQTPRYLIKTRGQQVTLSCSPISGHRSVSWYQQTPGQGLQFLFEYFSETQRNKGNFPGRFSGRQFSNSRSEMNVSTLELGDSALYLCASSQSTGGETQYFGPGTRLLVL.

This clonotype came up a few times. Being one base from a much bigger clone, this may be a read error. This CDR3 fails to terminate in the conserved phenylalanine or tryptophan, so it likely reflects a read error. The chain has TRBV7-2 and TRBJ1-1; D might be TRBD1 (5 bases). The CDR3 covers 15 residues. V gave up 0 bases and J gave up 4 bases, with 12 bases separating them. Germline CDR1 and CDR2: SGHTA and FQGNSA. CDR3 residues: CASSLAGARSTEAFS. The CDR3 bases are TGTGCCAGCAGCTTAGCAGGGGCGCGGAGCACTGAAGCTTTCTCT.

There are many counts of this clonotype. The chain uses TRBV12-3 or TRBV12-4 and TRBJ1-3; 12 nucleotides align to TRBD1. Unmatched junction bases numbered 6, after V lost 6 bases and J lost 3 bases. The CDR3 sequence is 16 residues long. The CDR3 loop is CASSEGQGAFGNTIYF. The DNA of the CDR3 is TGTGCCAGCAGCGAGGGACAGGGGGCTTTTGGAAACACCATATATTTT.

At least ten counts were recorded for this clonotype. This chain uses TRBV29-1 with TRBJ2-7; 7 bases are shared with TRBD1. V lost 4 bases to trimming and J lost 7 bases; unmatched junction nucleotides: 10. The CDR3 runs to 13 residues. The germline CDR1 and CDR2 sequences are SQVTM and ANQGSEA. The CDR3, as DNA: TGCAGCGTTGCGGGACAGTCATCAGGGGAGCAGTACTTC. It codes for CSVAGQSSGEQYF.

The genes are TRBV3-1 and TRBJ2-1; tentative D call: TRBD1 (6 bases). In germline, CDR1 is LGHDT, CDR2 YNNKEL (reference sequence). Trimming left V 0 bases short and J 16 bases short, with 19 bases between. The CDR3 length is 14 residues. CDR3 sequence (DNA): TGTGCCAGCAGCCAAGATCTAGTTGAAGGGACACAATTCTTC. Translating it yields CASSQDLVEGTQFF.

This clonotype came up many times. J is TRBJ2-1 and V is TRBV28; D is perhaps TRBD1 (6 bases). From germline, CDR1 is MDHEN and CDR2 SYDVKM. Trimming left V 4 bases short and J 2 bases short, with 9 bases between. The CDR3 totals 14 residues. The CDR3 sequence: CASSWQGTYNEQFF. The CDR3 DNA follows: TGTGCCAGCAGTTGGCAGGGGACCTACAATGAGCAGTTCTTC.

This clonotype was recorded at least ten times. This sequence joins TRBV6-1 and TRBJ2-1; 12 nucleotides align to TRBD2. Trimming removed 5 bases from V and 10 bases from J; junction bases left unmatched: 12. From germline, CDR1 is MNHNS and CDR2 SASEGT. The CDR3 runs 16 residues. The CDR3 DNA sequence: TGTGCCAGCAGTTCCGCGACTAGCGGGAGCCCGGACGAGCAGTTCTTC. Its translation is CASSSATSGSPDEQFF.

This clonotype was seen a handful of times. This rearrangement joins TRBV19 to TRBJ2-1; 8 nucleotides agree with TRBD2. The V gene end was trimmed by 5 bases and the J gene end by 2 bases; junction bases not matched to a gene: 8. This CDR3 comprises 16 residues. Germline V CDR1 and CDR2: LNHDA, SQIVND (reference sequence). CDR3 coding DNA: TGTGCCAGTAGTTTTACACTAGCGGAGACCTACAATGAGCAGTTCTTC. Translating it yields CASSFTLAETYNEQFF.